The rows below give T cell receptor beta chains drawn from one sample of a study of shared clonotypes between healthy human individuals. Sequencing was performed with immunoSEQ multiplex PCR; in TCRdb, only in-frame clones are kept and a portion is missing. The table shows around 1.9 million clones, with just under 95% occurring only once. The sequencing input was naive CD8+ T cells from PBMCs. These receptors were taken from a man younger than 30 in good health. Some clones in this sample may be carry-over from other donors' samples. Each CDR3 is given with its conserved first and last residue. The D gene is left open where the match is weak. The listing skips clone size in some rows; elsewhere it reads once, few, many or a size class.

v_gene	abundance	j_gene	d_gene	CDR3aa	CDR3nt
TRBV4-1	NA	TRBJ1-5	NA	CASTERGGDQPQHF	TGCGCCAGCACCGAAAGGGGGGGGGATCAGCCCCAGCATTTT
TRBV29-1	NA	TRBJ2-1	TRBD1	CSVPGQGAWGPYNEQFF	TGCAGCGTTCCGGGACAGGGGGCGTGGGGCCCCTACAATGAGCAGTTCTTC
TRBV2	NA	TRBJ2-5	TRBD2	CASNPWSAGEEETQYF	TGTGCCAGCAACCCTTGGTCGGCGGGAGAGGAGGAGACCCAGTACTTC
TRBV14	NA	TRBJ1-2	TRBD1	CASSRPGTGKTF	TGTGCCAGCAGCCGTCCAGGGACAGGGAAAACCTTC
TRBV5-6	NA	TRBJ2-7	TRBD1	CASSWTGGYEQYF	TGTGCCAGCAGCTGGACAGGGGGCTACGAGCAGTACTTC
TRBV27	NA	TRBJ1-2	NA	CASSLRDSNYGYTF	TGTGCCAGCAGTTTACGCGACTCTAACTATGGCTACACCTTC
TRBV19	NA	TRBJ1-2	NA	CASSDRSRDYGYTF	TGTGCCAGTAGCGACAGATCTCGGGATTATGGCTACACCTTC
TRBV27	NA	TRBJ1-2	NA	CASKSTGIRYGYTF	TGTGCCAGCAAGTCAACAGGGATACGCTATGGCTACACCTTC
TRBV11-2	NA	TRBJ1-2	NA	CASSLGVGRDANYGYTF	TGTGCCAGCAGCTTAGGAGTTGGGCGGGACGCTAACTATGGCTACACCTTC
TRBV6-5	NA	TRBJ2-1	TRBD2	CASSTASGAYNEQFF	TGTGCCAGCAGTACCGCTAGCGGGGCCTACAATGAGCAGTTCTTC
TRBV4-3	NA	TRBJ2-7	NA	CASSPRGTFDSYEQYF	TGCGCCAGCAGCCCCCGGGGGACATTTGATAGTTACGAGCAGTACTTC
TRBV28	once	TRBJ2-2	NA	CASSFGGSDTGELFF	TGTGCCAGCAGTTTTGGAGGGTCGGACACCGGGGAGCTGTTTTTT
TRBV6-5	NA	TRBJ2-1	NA	CASMVNGSPYNEQFF	TGTGCCAGCATGGTAAACGGGAGTCCTTACAATGAGCAGTTCTTC
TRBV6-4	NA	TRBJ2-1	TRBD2	CASSESSGYNEQFF	TGTGCCAGCAGTGAGTCTAGCGGATACAATGAGCAGTTCTTC
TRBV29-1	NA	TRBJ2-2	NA	CSVAGLRAEHRGAVF	TGCAGCGTTGCAGGACTCCGGGCCGAACACCGGGGAGCTGTTTTT
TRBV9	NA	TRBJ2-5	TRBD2	CASSVSGSHRETQYF	TGTGCCAGCAGCGTTAGCGGGAGTCATCGGGAGACCCAGTACTTC
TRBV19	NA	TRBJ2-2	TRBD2	CASSIPPGGRGTGELFF	TGTGCCAGTAGTATACCCCCGGGCGGGAGGGGCACCGGGGAGCTGTTTTTT
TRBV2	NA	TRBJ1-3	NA	CASSEGRLGDTIYF	TGTGCCAGCAGTGAAGGAAGGTTGGGTGACACCATATATTTT
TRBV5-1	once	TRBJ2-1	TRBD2	CASSLALGLAGEKDNEQFF	TGCGCCAGCAGCTTGGCCCTGGGACTAGCGGGAGAAAAGGACAATGAGCAGTTCTTC
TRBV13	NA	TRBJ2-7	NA	CASSSRLADPGQHSYEQYF	TGTGCCAGCAGCTCAAGACTAGCCGACCCGGGACAGCACTCCTACGAGCAGTACTTC
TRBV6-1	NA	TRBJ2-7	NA	CASSAQVEGYEQYF	TGTGCCAGCAGTGCACAGGTGGAAGGATACGAGCAGTACTTC
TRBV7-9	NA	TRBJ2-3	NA	CASSPGTLSWYF	TGTGCCAGCAGCCCCGGGACCTTAAGTTGGTATTTT
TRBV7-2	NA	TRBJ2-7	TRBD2	CASSLQVVSGRAKYEQYF	TGTGCCAGCAGCTTACAGGTCGTTAGCGGGAGGGCCAAATACGAGCAGTACTTC
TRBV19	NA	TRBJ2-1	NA	CASSSGQGNEQFF	TGTGCCAGTAGTAGCGGGCAAGGCAATGAGCAGTTCTTC
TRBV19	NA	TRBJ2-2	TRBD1	CASSLRTGAPNTGELFF	TGTGCCAGTAGCCTAAGGACAGGGGCCCCGAACACCGGGGAGCTGTTTTTT
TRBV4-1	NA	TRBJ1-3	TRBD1	CASSQGTGGLWGNTIYF	TGCGCCAGCAGCCAAGGGACAGGGGGCTTGTGGGGAAACACCATATATTTT